What follows are 16 T cell receptor beta chains derived from one specimen sequenced in a study of cytomegalovirus exposure and HLA in healthy donors. This PCR relied on a set of 60 Vbeta primers and 13 Jbeta primers. Data came from immunoSEQ multiplex PCR; TCRdb stores just in-frame clones and leaves some out. The data show some 130,000 clones, around four fifths seen once. What was sequenced was PBMCs. The source is a man in his thirties or forties in good health.

V usage is TRBV29-1 and J usage is TRBJ1-5; TRBD1 aligns across 9 bases. J lost 6 bases, V lost 6 bases, and 3 bases had no gene match. Germline V gene sequence: CDR1 SQVTM, CDR2 ANQGSEA. This CDR3 comprises 12 residues. The CDR3 region is CSVGQGSQPQHF. The DNA of the CDR3 is TGCAGCGTAGGACAGGGGAGTCAGCCCCAGCATTTT. Full variable domain (remainder filled in from reference TRBV29-1 and TRBJ1-5): SAVISQKPSRDICQRGTSLTIQCQVDSQVTMMFWYRQQPGQSLTLIATANQGSEATYESGFVIDKFPISRPNLTFSTLTVSNMSPEDSSIYLCSVGQGSQPQHFGDGTRLSIL.

This clone has more than one count but fewer than ten. The V call is TRBV2, the J call TRBJ1-1; 9 bases are a match to TRBD1. This CDR3 contains 14 residues. The germline CDR1 and CDR2 sequences are SNHLY and FYNNEI. Unmatched junction bases numbered 6, after V lost 6 bases and J lost 4 bases. CDR3 DNA: TGTGCCAGCAGACAGGGGGCGCGGGGCACTGAAGCTTTCTTT. Translated: CASRQGARGTEAFF.

This clone has a handful of counts. V gene TRBV5-4 combines with J gene TRBJ1-2, with D possibly TRBD1 on 5 matching bases. Germline values: CDR1 SGHNT, CDR2 YYREEE (reference sequence). Deletions cut 1 base from V and 6 bases from J, with 10 bases between. CDR3 size: 13 residues. The CDR3 nucleotides read TGTGCCAGCAGCTTGTTCGGGGGTCATGGCTACACCTTC. Its protein product is CASSLFGGHGYTF.

The chain joins TRBV6-1 to TRBJ2-1; TRBD2 matches 13 bases. V trimming: 6 bases; J trimming: 6 bases; junction bases outside the gene matches: 5. Germline V gene data show CDR1 as MNHNS and CDR2 as SASEGT. The CDR3 has 15 residues. The CDR3 region has the DNA TGTGCCAGCAGCTCACTAGCGGGAGGGCCCAATGAGCAGTTCTTC. It encodes CASSSLAGGPNEQFF.

This clone appeared a few times. The chain recombines TRBV9 with TRBJ2-5, with D possibly being TRBD2 (5 bases). V gave up 3 bases and J gave up 4 bases, with 13 bases separating them. Germline V gene data show CDR1 as SGDLS and CDR2 as YYNGEE. The CDR3 length is 14 residues. CDR3 loop: CASSGGEPGETQYF. Here the CDR3 DNA reads TGTGCCAGCAGCGGTGGGGAGCCCGGAGAGACCCAGTACTTC.

This clone is a singleton in its sample. This chain links TRBV6-1 with TRBJ1-1; D perhaps matches TRBD1 (5 bases). This CDR3 spans 15 amino acids. V was pared by 6 bases and J by 1 base, with 15 bases between. CDR1 MNHNS and CDR2 SASEGT come from the germline V gene. The CDR3 DNA is TGTGCCAGCAGCCCGTTTCGACAGAAGAACACTGAAGCTTTCTTT. Its translation is CASSPFRQKNTEAFF.

J is TRBJ2-1 and V is TRBV27; D is undetermined. The V and J ends lost 7 bases and 12 bases respectively, with 13 bases between them. The CDR3 loop spans 11 amino acids. The germline gives CDR1 MNHEY, CDR2 SMNVEV (reference sequence). The CDR3: CASNGHGGQFF. For the CDR3, the DNA is TGTGCCAGCAACGGCCATGGCGGGCAGTTCTTC.

V gene TRBV14 combines with J gene TRBJ2-1; 12 nucleotides line up with TRBD2. This CDR3 spans 15 amino acids. CDR1 and CDR2 (germline): SGHDN, FVKESK. V was pared by 5 bases and J by 6 bases, with 5 bases of the junction left unmatched. The CDR3 DNA reads TGTGCCAGCAGCTGGGTGACTAGCGGGGGCAATGAGCAGTTCTTC. This gives the protein CASSWVTSGGNEQFF.

The rearrangement uses TRBV7-2 and TRBJ1-5; 8 positions match TRBD1. Trimming at V came to 4 bases and at J to 7 bases, leaving 9 bases not matched to a gene. Germline lookup yields CDR1 SGHTA and CDR2 FQGNSA. The CDR3 consists of 15 residues. The CDR3 nucleotides are TGTGCCAGCAGCTCGCTCGGACAGGGAATACAGCCCCAGCATTTT. Amino acids: CASSSLGQGIQPQHF.

The chain joins TRBV29-1 to TRBJ2-1; 7 positions agree with TRBD2. Losses at the gene ends were 1 base for V and 3 bases for J; bases not matched to a gene: 9. This CDR3 spans 16 amino acids. Germline V lookup: CDR1 SQVTM, CDR2 ANQGSEA. CDR3 nucleotides: TGCAGCGTTGAAGGAGGGGCTAGCGGAGACTACAATGAGCAGTTCTTC. It yields the protein CSVEGGASGDYNEQFF.

This CDR3 is CASSLVFQGPEGLFF. The CDR3 DNA follows: TGTGCCAGCAGCTTAGTTTTTCAAGGGCCCGAGGGCCTGTTTTTT. The V and J genes are TRBV7-9 and TRBJ1-4; no definite D call. Germline values: CDR1 SEHNR, CDR2 FQNEAQ (reference sequence). Trimming left V 1 base short and J 14 bases short, with 20 bases between. This CDR3 is 15 amino acids long.

To note about this clone: Germline is not matched at one junction end, which may reflect a read error. The chain uses TRBV7-9 and TRBJ2-7; 9 bases are shared with TRBD1. This CDR3 is built from 13 residues. CDR1 and CDR2 from the germline V gene are SEHNR and FQNEAQ (reference sequence). This chain's CDR3 is CSSGRTGVNEQYF. CDR3 in DNA: TGTTCCAGCGGTCGGACAGGGGTAAACGAGCAGTACTTC. Using reference TRBV7-9 and TRBJ2-7 for the parts outside the CDR3, the full variable domain is DTGVSQNPRHKITKRGQNVTFRCDPISEHNRLYWYRQTLGQGPEFLTYFQNEAQLEKSRLLSDRFSAERPKGSFSTLEIQRTEQGDSAMYLCSSGRTGVNEQYFGPGTRLTVT.

The chain couples TRBV18 to TRBJ2-3; 10 positions agree with TRBD2. The CDR3 runs to 17 residues. V lost 1 base and J lost 3; bases outside the gene matches: 7. Germline assignment: CDR1 KGHSH and CDR2 LQKENI. The CDR3 loop is CASSPRLAGGKTDTQYF. The CDR3 DNA follows: TGTGCCAGCTCACCACGGTTAGCGGGAGGAAAAACAGATACGCAGTATTTT.

CDR3 nucleotide sequence: TGTGCCAGCAGTTACTGGGGGGAGGGCAACACTGAAGCTTTCTTT. It codes for CASSYWGEGNTEAFF. The chain carries TRBV6-5 and TRBJ1-1, with a tentative D call TRBD1 (5 bases). Trimming took 1 base from V and 2 from J, leaving 11 bases between them. Germline values: CDR1 MNHEY, CDR2 SVGAGI. This CDR3 comprises 15 residues.

V usage is TRBV11-2 and J usage is TRBJ2-1; a possible D gene is TRBD1 (6 bases). V was shortened by 4 bases and J by 1 base, with 11 bases between the two germline ends. The CDR3 consists of 15 residues. The germline gives CDR1 SGHAT, CDR2 FQNNGV. CDR3 DNA sequence: TGTGCCAGCAGCTCCCAGGGGCCATCCTACAATGAGCAGTTCTTC. It translates to CASSSQGPSYNEQFF. The full variable domain, completed using reference TRBV11-2 and TRBJ2-1, is EAGVAQSPRYKIIEKRQSVAFWCNPISGHATLYWYQQILGQGPKLLIQFQNNGVVDDSQLPKDRFSAERLKGVDSTLKIQPAKLEDSAVYLCASSSQGPSYNEQFFGPGTRLTVL.

This clone turned up a few times. The genes are TRBV11-2 and TRBJ2-1; 8 bases line up with TRBD1. The germline V gene has CDR1 SGHAT and CDR2 FQNNGV. V lost 5 bases and J lost 3; bases outside the gene matches: 6. This CDR3 has 15 residues. As DNA, the CDR3 is TGTGCCAGCAGCACCCGACAGGGGAACTACAATGAGCAGTTCTTC. It is translated as CASSTRQGNYNEQFF. The whole variable domain, filled in from reference TRBV11-2 and TRBJ2-1, reads EAGVAQSPRYKIIEKRQSVAFWCNPISGHATLYWYQQILGQGPKLLIQFQNNGVVDDSQLPKDRFSAERLKGVDSTLKIQPAKLEDSAVYLCASSTRQGNYNEQFFGPGTRLTVL.